These 6 T cell receptor beta chains came from one sample sequenced in a study of spatial heterogeneity in lung cancer. Time point denoted: sample taken at primary tumor resection. Antigens for these TCRs are unknown. TCRdb reanalysed the 5' RACE reads using MiXCR and keeps one entry per CDR3 protein. The sample includes several thousand distinct CDR3 sequences, roughly a tenth of them seen just once. Study observations and caveats: Tumor mutation counts were tracked by expanded intratumoral alpha and beta TCR counts.

Sequenced material: lung tumor tissue, taken at surgery. These receptor sequences come from a male donor with early-stage non-small cell lung cancer.

In its sample, this clonotype is medium-sized. J is TRBJ2-2 and V is TRBV29-1; a weak D match, TRBD2 (5 bases). The CDR3 length is 16 residues. Germline V gives CDR1 SQVTM, CDR2 ANQGSEA. V lost 1 base and J 4 bases, leaving 16 bases between the germline ends. The CDR3 coding sequence is TGCAGCGTTGAAGTGAGACGTAGACGGGGCACCGGGGAGCTGTTTTTT. Protein sequence: CSVEVRRRRGTGELFF.

The rearrangement uses TRBV7-8 and TRBJ2-3; 9 nucleotides line up with TRBD2. J lost 4 bases, V lost 4 bases, and 12 bases had no gene match. Germline V gene data show CDR1 as SGHVS and CDR2 as FQNEAQ. CDR3 length: 17 residues. The CDR3 nucleotides read TGTGCCAGCAGCTCGAATCAGCGGGGGGCATATGCAGATACGCAGTATTTT. Its translation: CASSSNQRGAYADTQYF. Complete variable domain (other parts from reference TRBV7-8 and TRBJ2-3): GAGVSQSPRYKVAKRGQDVALRCDPISGHVSLFWYQQALGQGPEFLTYFQNEAQLDKSGLPSDRFFAERPEGSVSTLKIQRTQQEDSAVYLCASSSNQRGAYADTQYFGPGTRLTVL.

The chain has TRBV11-2 and TRBJ2-3; 11 bases line up with TRBD2. Germline V gene lookup returns CDR1 SGHAT and CDR2 FQNNGV. The CDR3 has 15 residues. The V gene end was trimmed by 6 bases and the J gene end by 5 bases; junction bases not matched to a gene: 7. CDR3 nucleotide sequence: TGTGCCAGCAGTTATAGCGGGGGGGCCGGAGATACGCAGTATTTT. This translates into CASSYSGGAGDTQYF.

By its share, this clonotype is medium-sized. The chain combines TRBV28 with TRBJ2-3, with no clear D. V lost 5 bases and J 0 bases, leaving 9 bases between the germline ends. The CDR3 runs to 14 residues. Germline V gene data show CDR1 as MDHEN and CDR2 as SYDVKM. The CDR3 nucleotides read TGTGCCAGCAGTGCGACCCGCAGCACAGATACGCAGTATTTT. Its protein is CASSATRSTDTQYF. Using reference TRBV28 and TRBJ2-3 for the parts outside the CDR3, the full variable domain is DVKVTQSSRYLVKRTGEKVFLECVQDMDHENMFWYRQDPGLGLRLIYFSYDVKMKEKGDIPEGYSVSREKKERFSLILESASTNQTSMYLCASSATRSTDTQYFGPGTRLTVL.

This clonotype is medium-sized in the sample. This chain links TRBV7-3 with TRBJ2-1; TRBD1 or TRBD2 may be the D gene (5 bases each). Germline CDR1 reads SGHTA; CDR2 reads FQGTGA. V was pared by 1 base and J by 8 bases, with 12 bases between. The CDR3 has 14 amino acids. The CDR3 DNA follows: TGTGCCAGCAGCTTAAGAGGGGTTTGGGATGAGCAGTTCTTC. The encoded protein is CASSLRGVWDEQFF.

This clonotype is medium-sized in the sample. The V gene is TRBV11-1, the J gene TRBJ2-2, with a weak D call TRBD2 (6 bases). The germline V gene has CDR1 SGHAT and CDR2 FQDESV (reference sequence). This CDR3 has 17 amino acids. V shed 3 bases and J shed 0 bases, with 14 bases lying between them. The CDR3 nucleotides read TGTGCCAGCAGCTTGCGGCCCGGGGGTCCGAACACCGGGGAGCTGTTTTTT. Protein product: CASSLRPGGPNTGELFF.